This record covers a single TCR beta chain. Breast cancer patients provided tissue from their axillary draining lymph nodes. These data are taken from a study of breast tumors, draining lymph nodes, adjacent tissues. TCRdb processed the multiplex PCR reads anew with MiXCR; each CDR3 protein has one entry. In the table there are about 200,000 distinct CDR3 sequences, approximately 30% of which are singletons. The CDR3 length is 13 residues. CDR1 MNHNY and CDR2 SVGAGI come from the germline V gene (reference sequence). V lost 5 bases and J lost 16; bases outside the gene matches: 14. V and J are TRBV6-6 and TRBJ2-1; 7 positions agree with TRBD1. The source of this sequence is a female donor with breast cancer. Some clones in this sample may be carry-over from other donors' samples. The sequencing sample was made of axillary lymph node tissue. CDR3 in DNA: TGTGCCAGCAGTCACGCCGCCGGGACAGCTCGCTTCTTC. Translating gives CASSHAAGTARFF.